This T cell receptor beta chain was sequenced in a study of blood T cell repertoires in COVID-19. Across the study: Collection of acute and convalescent COVID-19 samples took place in the United States, Italy and Spain. The cDNA or gDNA used as material had been derived from T cells, B-cell-depleted T cells, or PBMCs.

Deletions cut 5 bases from V and 7 bases from J, with 12 bases between. CDR3 length: 12 residues. The germline V gene encodes CDR1 MDHEN and CDR2 SYDVKM. Original processing methods: Cell counts per sample came from amplifying reference gene primers. The protocol was immunoSEQ multiplex PCR, while the TCRdb copy is restricted to in-frame clones and leaves out a portion. D and trimming were read from the DNA, whereas the V and J calls and clone size are those reported in that table. The top ten hold around 20% of the sample, which has 100,000 to 150,000 clones, roughly 89% seen once. The receptor was isolated from a man aged 50 to 59 with active or convalescent COVID-19. Sequencing was performed on peripheral blood. The gene calls are TRBV28 and TRBJ2-7; the D is unclear. In DNA form, the CDR3 reads TGTGCCAGCAGTAGGCCGAACGGGGAGCAGTACTTC. This encodes CASSRPNGEQYF.